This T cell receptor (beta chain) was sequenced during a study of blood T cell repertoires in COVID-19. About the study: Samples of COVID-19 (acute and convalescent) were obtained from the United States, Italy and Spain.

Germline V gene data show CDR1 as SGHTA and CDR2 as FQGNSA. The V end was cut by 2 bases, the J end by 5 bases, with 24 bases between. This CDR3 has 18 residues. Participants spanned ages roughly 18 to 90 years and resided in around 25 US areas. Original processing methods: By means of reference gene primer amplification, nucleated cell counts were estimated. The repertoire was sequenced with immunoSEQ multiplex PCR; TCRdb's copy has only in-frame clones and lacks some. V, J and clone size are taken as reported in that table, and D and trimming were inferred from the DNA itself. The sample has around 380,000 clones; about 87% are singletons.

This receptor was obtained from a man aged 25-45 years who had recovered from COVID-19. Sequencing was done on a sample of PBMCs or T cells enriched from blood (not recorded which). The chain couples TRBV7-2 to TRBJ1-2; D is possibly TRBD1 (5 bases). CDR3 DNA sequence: TGTGCCAGCAGCTTATGGCGGTCGCAGGGTCCCTCTTTTTATGGCTACACCTTC. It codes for CASSLWRSQGPSFYGYTF. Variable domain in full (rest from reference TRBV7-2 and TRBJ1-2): GAGVSQSPSNKVTEKGKDVELRCDPISGHTALYWYRQSLGQGLEFLIYFQGNSAPDKSGLPSDRFSAERTGGSVSTLTIQRTQQEDSAVYLCASSLWRSQGPSFYGYTFGSGTRLTVV.